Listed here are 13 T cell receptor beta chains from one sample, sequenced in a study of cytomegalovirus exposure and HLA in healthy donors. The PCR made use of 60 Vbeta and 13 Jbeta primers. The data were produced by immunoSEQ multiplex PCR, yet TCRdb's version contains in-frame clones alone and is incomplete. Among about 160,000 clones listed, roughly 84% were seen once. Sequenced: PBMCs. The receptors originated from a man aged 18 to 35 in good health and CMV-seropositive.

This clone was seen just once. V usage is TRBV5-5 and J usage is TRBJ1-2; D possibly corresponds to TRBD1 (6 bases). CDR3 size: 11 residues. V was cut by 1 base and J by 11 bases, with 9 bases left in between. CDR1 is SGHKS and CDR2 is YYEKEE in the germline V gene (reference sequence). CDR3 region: CASSLSTGYTF. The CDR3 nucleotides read TGTGCCAGCAGCTTGTCAACAGGGTACACCTTC.

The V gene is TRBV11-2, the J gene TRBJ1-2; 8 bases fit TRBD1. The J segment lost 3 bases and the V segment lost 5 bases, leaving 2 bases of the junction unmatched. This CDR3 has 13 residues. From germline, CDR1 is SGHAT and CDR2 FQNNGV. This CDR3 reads CASSPDRDYGYTF. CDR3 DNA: TGTGCCAGCAGCCCGGACAGGGACTATGGCTACACCTTC.

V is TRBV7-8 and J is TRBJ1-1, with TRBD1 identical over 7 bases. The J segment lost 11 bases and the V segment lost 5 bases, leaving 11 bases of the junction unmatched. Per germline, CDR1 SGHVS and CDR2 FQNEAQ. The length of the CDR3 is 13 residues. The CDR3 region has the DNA TGTGCCAGCAGCCCAGTCCGACAGGGTTCGGCTTTCTTT. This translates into CASSPVRQGSAFF.

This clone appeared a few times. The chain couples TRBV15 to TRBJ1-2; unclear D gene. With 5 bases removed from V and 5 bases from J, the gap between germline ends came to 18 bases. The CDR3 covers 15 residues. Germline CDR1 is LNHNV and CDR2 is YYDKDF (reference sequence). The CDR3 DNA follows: TGTGCCACCAGCCCTCGTCAGGCGTCAGTTTATGGCTACACCTTC. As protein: CATSPRQASVYGYTF.

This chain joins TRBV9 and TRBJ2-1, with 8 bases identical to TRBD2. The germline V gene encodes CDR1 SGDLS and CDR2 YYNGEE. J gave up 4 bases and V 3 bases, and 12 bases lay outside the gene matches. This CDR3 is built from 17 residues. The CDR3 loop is CASSAQAWTSNYNEQFF. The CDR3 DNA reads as TGTGCCAGCAGCGCACAGGCGTGGACTAGCAATTACAATGAGCAGTTCTTC.

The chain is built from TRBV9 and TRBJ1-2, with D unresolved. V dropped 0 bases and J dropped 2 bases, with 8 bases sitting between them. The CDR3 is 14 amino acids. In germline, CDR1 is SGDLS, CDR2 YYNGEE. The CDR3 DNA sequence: TGTGCCAGCAGCGTAGCCGGGAGCAACTATGGCTACACCTTC. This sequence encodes CASSVAGSNYGYTF.

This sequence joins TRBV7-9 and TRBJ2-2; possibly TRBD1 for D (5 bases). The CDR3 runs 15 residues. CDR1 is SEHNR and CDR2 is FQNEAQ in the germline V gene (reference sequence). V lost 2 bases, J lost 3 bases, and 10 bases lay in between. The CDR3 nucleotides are TGTGCCAGCAGCTTAATCGACAGATACACCGGGGAGCTGTTTTTT. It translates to CASSLIDRYTGELFF.

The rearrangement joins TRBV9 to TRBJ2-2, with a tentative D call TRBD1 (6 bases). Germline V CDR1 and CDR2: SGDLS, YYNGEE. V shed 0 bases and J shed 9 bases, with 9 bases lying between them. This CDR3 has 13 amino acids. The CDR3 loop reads CASSVEGDRELFF. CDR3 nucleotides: TGTGCCAGCAGCGTAGAGGGGGACCGGGAGCTGTTTTTT. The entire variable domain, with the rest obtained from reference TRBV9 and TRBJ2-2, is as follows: DSGVTQTPKHLITATGQRVTLRCSPRSGDLSVYWYQQSLDQGLQFLIQYYNGEERAKGNILERFSAQQFPDLHSELNLSSLELGDSALYFCASSVEGDRELFFGEGSRLTVL.

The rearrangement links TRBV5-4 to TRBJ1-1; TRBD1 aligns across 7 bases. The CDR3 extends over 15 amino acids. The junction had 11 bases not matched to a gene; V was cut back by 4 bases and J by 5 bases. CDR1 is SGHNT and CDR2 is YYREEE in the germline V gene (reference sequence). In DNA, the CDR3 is TGTGCCAGCAGCGGGAACACAGGGGTCGGGACTGAAGCTTTCTTT. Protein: CASSGNTGVGTEAFF.

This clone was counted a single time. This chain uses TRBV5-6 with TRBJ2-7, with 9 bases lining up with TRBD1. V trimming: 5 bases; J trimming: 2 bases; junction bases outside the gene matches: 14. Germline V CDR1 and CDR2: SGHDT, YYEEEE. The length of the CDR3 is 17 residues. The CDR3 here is CASSPLGRDRGAYEQYF. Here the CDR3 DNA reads TGTGCCAGCAGTCCTCTTGGCCGAGACAGGGGGGCCTACGAGCAGTACTTC.

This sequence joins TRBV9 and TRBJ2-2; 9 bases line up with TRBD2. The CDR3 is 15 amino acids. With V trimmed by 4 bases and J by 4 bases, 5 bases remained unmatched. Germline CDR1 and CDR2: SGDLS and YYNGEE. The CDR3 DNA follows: TGTGCCAGCAGCCCCGGTAGCGGGGGCACCGGGGAGCTGTTTTTT. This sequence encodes CASSPGSGGTGELFF.

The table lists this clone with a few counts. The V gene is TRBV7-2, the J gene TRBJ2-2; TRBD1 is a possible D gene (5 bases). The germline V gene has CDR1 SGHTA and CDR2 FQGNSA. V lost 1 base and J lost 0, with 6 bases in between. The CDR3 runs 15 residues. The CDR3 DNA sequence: TGTGCCAGCAGCTTAGGCAGGGCGAACACCGGGGAGCTGTTTTTT. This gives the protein CASSLGRANTGELFF. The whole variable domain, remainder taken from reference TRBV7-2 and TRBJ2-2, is GAGVSQSPSNKVTEKGKDVELRCDPISGHTALYWYRQSLGQGLEFLIYFQGNSAPDKSGLPSDRFSAERTGGSVSTLTIQRTQQEDSAVYLCASSLGRANTGELFFGEGSRLTVL.

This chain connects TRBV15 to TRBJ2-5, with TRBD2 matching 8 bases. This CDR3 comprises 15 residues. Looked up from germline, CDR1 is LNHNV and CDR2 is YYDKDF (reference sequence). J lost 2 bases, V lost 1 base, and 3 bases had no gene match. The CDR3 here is CATSRVTGGQETQYF. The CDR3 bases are TGTGCCACCAGCAGAGTGACGGGGGGGCAAGAGACCCAGTACTTC.